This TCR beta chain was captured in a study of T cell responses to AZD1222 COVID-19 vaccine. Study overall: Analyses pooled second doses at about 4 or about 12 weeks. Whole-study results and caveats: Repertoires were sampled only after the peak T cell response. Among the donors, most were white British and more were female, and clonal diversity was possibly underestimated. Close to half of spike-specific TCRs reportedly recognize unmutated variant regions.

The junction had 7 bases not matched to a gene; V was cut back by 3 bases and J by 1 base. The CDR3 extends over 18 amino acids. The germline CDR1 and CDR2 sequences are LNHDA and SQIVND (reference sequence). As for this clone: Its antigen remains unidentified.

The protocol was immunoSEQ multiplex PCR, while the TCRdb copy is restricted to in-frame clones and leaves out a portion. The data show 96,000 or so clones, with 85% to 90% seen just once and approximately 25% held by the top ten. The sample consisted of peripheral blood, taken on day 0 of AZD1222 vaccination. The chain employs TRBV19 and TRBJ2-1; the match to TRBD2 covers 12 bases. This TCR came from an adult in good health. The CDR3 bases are TGTGCCAGTAGTATTTTGACTAGCGGGAGATGGTCCTACAATGAGCAGTTCTTC. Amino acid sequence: CASSILTSGRWSYNEQFF.